Shown below are 6 T cell receptor beta chains from a single sample sequenced in a study of response to subunit inactivated influenza vaccine. TCRdb ran MiXCR on the RT-PCR reads and lists one entry per CDR3 protein. The sample holds 500,000 to 750,000 distinct CDR3 sequences, roughly 15% seen once. The specimen was PBMCs from blood, collected approximately 13 days after vaccination. All receptors derive from a man aged 45-60 years who received an inactivated influenza vaccine.

At least ten counts were recorded for this clonotype. The rearrangement joins TRBV10-3 to TRBJ2-1; no firm D call. There are 13 residues in the CDR3. The V end lost 3 bases, the J end lost 5 bases, and 8 bases lay between the germline ends. Germline CDR1 reads ENHRY; CDR2 reads SYGVKD. CDR3: CAISDWANNEQFF. The CDR3, as DNA: TGTGCCATCAGTGATTGGGCGAACAATGAGCAGTTCTTC.

V and J are TRBV12-3 or TRBV12-4 and TRBJ1-5, with D perhaps matching TRBD1 (5 bases). Trimming removed 3 bases from V and 4 bases from J, with 13 bases in between. The CDR3 runs 15 residues. Written as DNA, the CDR3 is TGTGCCAGCAGTTTTGGCAGGACAAGTAATCAGCCCCAGCATTTT. As protein: CASSFGRTSNQPQHF.

This chain links TRBV20-1 with TRBJ2-7; D is unclear. This CDR3 spans 12 amino acids. The V and J ends lost 6 bases and 2 bases respectively, with 11 bases between them. Germline CDR1 DFQATT, CDR2 SNEGSKA (reference sequence). Written as DNA, the CDR3 is TGCAGTGCAATTGACCGGACCTACGAGCAGTACTTC. This sequence encodes CSAIDRTYEQYF.

This clonotype was seen more than once but under ten times. The V and J genes are TRBV13 and TRBJ2-2; 9 bases map to TRBD1. V lost 3 bases and J lost 4; bases outside the gene matches: 6. Germline V gene sequence: CDR1 PRHDT, CDR2 FYEKMQ (reference sequence). CDR3 length equals 16 residues. The CDR3 region has the DNA TGTGCCAGCAGCTTTCCGGGACAGGGCGGCACCGGGGAGCTGTTTTTT. Translated, it gives CASSFPGQGGTGELFF.

This sequence joins TRBV20-1 and TRBJ2-5, with 7 bases lining up with TRBD2. CDR1 DFQATT and CDR2 SNEGSKA come from the germline V gene (reference sequence). The V segment lost 1 base and the J segment 2 bases; nucleotides outside the gene matches: 4. CDR3 length equals 14 residues. The CDR3 region has the DNA TGCAGTGCTAGAGGGGGGGGAGTTCAAGAGACCCAGTACTTC. It specifies CSARGGGVQETQYF.

Only a few counts were recorded for this clonotype. The chain uses TRBV18 and TRBJ2-1, with D tentatively TRBD2 (6 bases). The germline V gene has CDR1 KGHSH and CDR2 LQKENI. The V gene lost 4 bases and the J gene lost 4 bases, with 23 bases spanning the gap. This CDR3 is built from 18 residues. Here the CDR3 DNA reads TGTGCCAGCTCACTTCCTTCCGGGACGGTGGGACTTTACAATGAGCAGTTCTTC. Its translation is CASSLPSGTVGLYNEQFF.